This T cell receptor (beta chain) was sequenced in a study of blood T cells in healthy people across ages. Findings of the study overall: When set beside aged donors, long-lived donors presented more naive CD4+ cells and higher diversity.

Then a second PCR, running roughly 6 to 11 cycles, was carried out with a sample-barcoded 5' primer and a J-beta primer mix. TCRdb reprocessed the 5' RACE reads via MiXCR and lists one record per CDR3 protein. The sample records hundreds of thousands of distinct CDR3 sequences, 29% being singletons. Notes on this clonotype: Its antigen is not known. The CDR3 ends on some other residue instead of the conserved phenylalanine or tryptophan, so this is likely a read error.

V was cut by 0 bases and J by 8 bases, with 13 bases left in between. The CDR3 has 14 residues. CDR1 is SGHNT and CDR2 is YENEEA in the germline V gene. There were healthy Caucasian individuals from Russia, aged about 6 to 100, serving as donors. Input material: blood. This chain connects TRBV11-3 to TRBJ1-2; D uncertain. The receptor's source is an elderly woman in good health. The CDR3 sequence is CASSLDRGIEGYTC. In DNA, the CDR3 is TGTGCCAGCAGCTTAGATCGCGGGATCGAGGGCTACACCTGC.